This entry describes one T cell receptor beta chain. The germline gene is not matched at one end of the junction; a read error may be the cause. Germline V lookup: CDR1 MGHRA, CDR2 YSYEKL. CDR3 length: 14 amino acids. RNA was extracted from bulk tissue without any cell sorting. Donors were chemotherapy-naive, newly diagnosed lung cancer surgical patients in China, August–late 2014. A modified ARM-PCR protocol with three rounds of nested PCR amplified TCRbeta. TCRdb reanalysed the multiplex PCR reads using MiXCR and keeps one entry per CDR3 protein. The table lists roughly 200,000 distinct CDR3 sequences, 60% to 75% of them singletons. These data are taken from a study of tumor and adjacent non-tumor tissue in lung cancer. Overall study: There were 11 to 12 adenocarcinoma, a couple of squamous cell carcinoma and 1 small cell lung cancer cases. The patients, around 10 men and five or six women, were about 31 to 80 with stage I to III disease. Each sample yielded 3.5 million to 5 million productive TCRbeta reads on average.

V usage is TRBV4-1 and J usage is TRBJ1-5, with a weak D call TRBD1 (5 bases). The source material was lung tumor tissue. This receptor was identified in a man between 60 and 70 years old with non-small cell lung cancer. CDR3 sequence: CGSSQGRGDQPQHF. CDR3 sequence (DNA): TGCGGCAGCAGCCAAGGTAGGGGCGATCAGCCCCAGCATTTT.